What follows is one T cell receptor beta chain and its context. Repertoires were generated with immunoSEQ multiplex PCR, while TCRdb's copy carries only in-frame clones and drops some. Found here are fewer than 300,000 clones, around nine tenths of them singletons; the top ten hold about 9.3%. CDR1 is SEHNR, CDR2 FQNEAQ, per germline (reference sequence). Unmatched junction bases numbered 18, after V lost 5 bases and J lost 7 bases. The CDR3 loop spans 17 amino acids. This sample was taken from a study of blood T cell repertoires in COVID-19. Sequenced input: PBMCs or T cells enriched from blood (not recorded which). This clonotype was sampled from a man aged 40-49 years who had recovered from COVID-19. This chain joins TRBV7-9 and TRBJ1-2, with 8 bases fitting TRBD1. Here the CDR3 reads CASSPQQLNRGIGGYTF. The CDR3 coding sequence is TGTGCCAGCAGCCCGCAGCAACTAAACAGGGGGATTGGTGGCTACACCTTC.